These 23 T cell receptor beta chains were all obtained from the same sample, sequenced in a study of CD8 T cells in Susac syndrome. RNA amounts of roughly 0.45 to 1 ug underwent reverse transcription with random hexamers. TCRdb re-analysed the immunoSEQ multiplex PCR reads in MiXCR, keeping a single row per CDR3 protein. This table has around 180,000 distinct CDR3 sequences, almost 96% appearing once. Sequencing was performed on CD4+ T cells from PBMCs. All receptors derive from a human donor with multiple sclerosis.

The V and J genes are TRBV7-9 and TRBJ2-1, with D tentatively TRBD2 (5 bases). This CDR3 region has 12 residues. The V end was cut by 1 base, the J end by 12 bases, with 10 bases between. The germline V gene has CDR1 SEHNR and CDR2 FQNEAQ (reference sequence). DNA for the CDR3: TGTGCCAGCAGCTTAGGAGGGTCGGGGCAGTTCTTC. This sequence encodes CASSLGGSGQFF.

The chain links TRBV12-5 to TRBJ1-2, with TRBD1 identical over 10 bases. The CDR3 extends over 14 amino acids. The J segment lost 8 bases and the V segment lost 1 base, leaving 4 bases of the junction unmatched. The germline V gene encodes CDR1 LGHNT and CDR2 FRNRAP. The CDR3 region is CASGLGQGARGYTF. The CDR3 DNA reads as TGTGCTAGTGGTTTGGGACAGGGGGCGCGGGGCTACACCTTC.

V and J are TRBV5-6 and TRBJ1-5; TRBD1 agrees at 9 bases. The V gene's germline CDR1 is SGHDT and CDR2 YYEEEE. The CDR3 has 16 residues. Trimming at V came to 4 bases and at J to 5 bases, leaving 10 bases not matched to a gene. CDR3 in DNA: TGTGCCAGCAGCATACGGGACAGGGCTCCCCATCAGCCCCAGCATTTT. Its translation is CASSIRDRAPHQPQHF.

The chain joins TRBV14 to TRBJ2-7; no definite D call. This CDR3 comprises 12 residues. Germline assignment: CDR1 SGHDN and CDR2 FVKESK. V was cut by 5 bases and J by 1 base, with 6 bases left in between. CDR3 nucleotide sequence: TGTGCCAGCAGCGCGAATTCCTACGAGCAGTACTTC. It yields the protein CASSANSYEQYF.

DNA for the CDR3: TGCAGCGTTAGGGCCGGGATGGAGACCCAGTACTTC. As protein: CSVRAGMETQYF. The chain uses TRBV29-1 and TRBJ2-5; perhaps TRBD2 as D (5 bases). Trimming took 5 bases from V and 5 from J, leaving 12 bases between them. Germline V gives CDR1 SQVTM, CDR2 ANQGSEA. The CDR3 runs to 12 residues.

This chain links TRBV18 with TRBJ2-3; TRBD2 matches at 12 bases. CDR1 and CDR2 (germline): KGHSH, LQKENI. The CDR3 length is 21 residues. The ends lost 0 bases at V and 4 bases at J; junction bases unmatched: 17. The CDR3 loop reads CASSPPFPTSGGPKSADTQYF. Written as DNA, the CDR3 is TGTGCCAGCTCACCACCATTTCCGACTAGCGGGGGCCCCAAATCCGCAGATACGCAGTATTTT.

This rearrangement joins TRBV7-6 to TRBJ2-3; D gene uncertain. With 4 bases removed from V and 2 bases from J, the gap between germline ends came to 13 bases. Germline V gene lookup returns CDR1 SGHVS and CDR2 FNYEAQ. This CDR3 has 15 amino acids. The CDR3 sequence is CASSSRAAPTDTQYF. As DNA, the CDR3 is TGTGCCAGCAGCTCCCGGGCGGCCCCCACAGATACGCAGTATTTT.

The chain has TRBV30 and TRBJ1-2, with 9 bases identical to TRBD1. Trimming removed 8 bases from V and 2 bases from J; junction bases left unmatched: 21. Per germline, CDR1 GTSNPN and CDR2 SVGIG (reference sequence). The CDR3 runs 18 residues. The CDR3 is CALGVGRFGGQGNYGYTF. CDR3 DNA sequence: TGTGCCCTGGGGGTTGGTCGATTCGGTGGACAGGGGAACTATGGCTACACCTTC.

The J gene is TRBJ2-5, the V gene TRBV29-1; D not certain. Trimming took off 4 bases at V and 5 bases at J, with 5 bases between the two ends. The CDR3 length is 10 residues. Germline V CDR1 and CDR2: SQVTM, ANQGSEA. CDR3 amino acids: CSVGTETQYF. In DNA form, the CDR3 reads TGCAGCGTTGGGACGGAGACCCAGTACTTC.

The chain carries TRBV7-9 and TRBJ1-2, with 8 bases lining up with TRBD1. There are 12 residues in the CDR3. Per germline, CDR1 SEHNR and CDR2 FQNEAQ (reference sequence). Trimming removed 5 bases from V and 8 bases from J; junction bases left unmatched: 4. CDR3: CASSATGAGYTF. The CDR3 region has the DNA TGTGCCAGCAGCGCGACAGGGGCCGGCTACACCTTC.

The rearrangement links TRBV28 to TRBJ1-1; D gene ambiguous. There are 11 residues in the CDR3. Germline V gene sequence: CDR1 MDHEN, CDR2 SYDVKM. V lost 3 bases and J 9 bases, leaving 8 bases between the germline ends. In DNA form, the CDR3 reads TGTGCCAGCAGTTTCCGGGCCCAAGCTTTCTTT. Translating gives CASSFRAQAFF.

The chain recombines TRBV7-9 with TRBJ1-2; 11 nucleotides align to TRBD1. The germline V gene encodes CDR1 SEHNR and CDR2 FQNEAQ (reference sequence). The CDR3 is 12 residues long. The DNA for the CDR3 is TGTGCAGGAAGGGACAGGGGGGATGGCTACACCTTC. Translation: CAGRDRGDGYTF.

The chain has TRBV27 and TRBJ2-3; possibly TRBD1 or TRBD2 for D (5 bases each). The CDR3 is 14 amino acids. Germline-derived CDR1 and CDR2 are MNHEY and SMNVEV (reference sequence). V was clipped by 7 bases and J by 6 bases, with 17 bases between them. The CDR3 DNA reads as TGTGCCAGCAAGAAAGGGACGCCGTGGGATACGCAGTATTTT. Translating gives CASKKGTPWDTQYF.

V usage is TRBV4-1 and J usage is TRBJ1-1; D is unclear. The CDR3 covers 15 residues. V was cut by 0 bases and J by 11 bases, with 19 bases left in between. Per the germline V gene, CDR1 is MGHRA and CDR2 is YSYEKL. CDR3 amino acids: CASSQEGRSGYVAFF. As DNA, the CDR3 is TGCGCCAGCAGCCAAGAGGGGAGGAGTGGTTACGTGGCTTTCTTT.

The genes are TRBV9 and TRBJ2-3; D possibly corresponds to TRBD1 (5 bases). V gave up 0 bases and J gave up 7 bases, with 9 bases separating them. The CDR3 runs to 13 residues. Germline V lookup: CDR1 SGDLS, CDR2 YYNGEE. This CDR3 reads CASSVAQGHTQYF. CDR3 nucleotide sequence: TGTGCCAGCAGCGTAGCTCAGGGTCATACGCAGTATTTT.

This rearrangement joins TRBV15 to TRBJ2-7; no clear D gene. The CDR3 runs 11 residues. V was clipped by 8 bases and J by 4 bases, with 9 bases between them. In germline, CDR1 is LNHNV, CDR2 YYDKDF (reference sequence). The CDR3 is CATGVGYEQYF. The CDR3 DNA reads TGTGCCACCGGGGTCGGGTACGAGCAGTACTTC.

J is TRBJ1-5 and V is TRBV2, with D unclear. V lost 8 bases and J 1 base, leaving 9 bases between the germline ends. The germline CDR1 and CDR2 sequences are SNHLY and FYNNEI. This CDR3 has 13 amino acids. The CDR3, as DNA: TGTGCCAGCCTACGAGACAGCAATCAGCCCCAGCATTTT. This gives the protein CASLRDSNQPQHF.

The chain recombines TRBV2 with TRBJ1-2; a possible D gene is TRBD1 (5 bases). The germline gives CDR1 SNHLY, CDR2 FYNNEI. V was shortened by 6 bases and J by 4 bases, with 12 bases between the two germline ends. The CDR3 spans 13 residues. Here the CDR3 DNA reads TGTGCCAGCAGGCCTTATCAGGGCTATGGCTACACCTTC. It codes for CASRPYQGYGYTF.

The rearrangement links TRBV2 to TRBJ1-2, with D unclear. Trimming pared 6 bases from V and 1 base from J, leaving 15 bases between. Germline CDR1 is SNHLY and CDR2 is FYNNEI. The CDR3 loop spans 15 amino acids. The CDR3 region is CASRGSSAGNYGYTF. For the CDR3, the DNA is TGTGCCAGCAGGGGGTCGTCGGCGGGTAACTATGGCTACACCTTC.

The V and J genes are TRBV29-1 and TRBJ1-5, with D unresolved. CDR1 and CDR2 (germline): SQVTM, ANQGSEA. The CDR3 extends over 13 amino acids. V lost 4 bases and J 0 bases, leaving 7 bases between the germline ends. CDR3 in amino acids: CSVATNSNQPQHF. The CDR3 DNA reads TGCAGCGTTGCGACGAATAGCAATCAGCCCCAGCATTTT.

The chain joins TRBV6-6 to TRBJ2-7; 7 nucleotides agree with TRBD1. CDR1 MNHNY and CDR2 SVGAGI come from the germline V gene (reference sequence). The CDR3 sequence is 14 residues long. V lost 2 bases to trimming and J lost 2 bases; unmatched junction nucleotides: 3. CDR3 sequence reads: CASSYPGTAYEQYF. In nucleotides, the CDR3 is TGTGCCAGCAGTTACCCCGGGACAGCCTACGAGCAGTACTTC.

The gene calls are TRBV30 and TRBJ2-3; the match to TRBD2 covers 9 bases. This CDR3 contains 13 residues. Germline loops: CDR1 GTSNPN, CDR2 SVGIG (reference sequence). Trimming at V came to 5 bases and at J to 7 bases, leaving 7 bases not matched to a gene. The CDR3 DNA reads TGTGCCTGGTCGAGCGGGGGGATGAATACGCAGTATTTT. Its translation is CAWSSGGMNTQYF.

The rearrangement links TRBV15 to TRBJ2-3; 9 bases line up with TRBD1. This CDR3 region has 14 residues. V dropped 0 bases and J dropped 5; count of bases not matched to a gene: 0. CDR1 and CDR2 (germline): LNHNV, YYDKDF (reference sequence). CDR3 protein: CATSRETGGDTQYF. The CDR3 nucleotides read TGTGCCACCAGCAGAGAGACAGGGGGAGATACGCAGTATTTT.